This T cell receptor beta chain was recovered during a study of T cells in Graves' hyperthyroidism and ophthalmopathy. Study-wide results and caveats: Stable hyperthyroidism was separated from ophthalmopathy by a model based on 13 V-J features.

At least ten counts were recorded for this clonotype. Its antigen is still unknown. Researchers took RNA transcripts and amplified the TCR beta CDR3 regions from them. RT-PCR in the first round (using the HTBI primer set) targeted the TCR CDR3. TCRdb re-called the multiplex PCR reads with MiXCR, one entry per CDR3 protein. The sample yields around 440,000 distinct CDR3 sequences, around a sixth seen once. Disease duration under 2 months; hyperthyroidism patients were aged 18 to 65. The authors took PBMCs from 10 ml fresh peripheral blood. The CDR3 is 13 residues long. The V gene lost 5 bases and the J gene lost 8 bases, with 13 bases spanning the gap. CDR1 is SNHLY, CDR2 FYNNEI, per germline.

This TCR derives from a young woman with Graves' hyperthyroidism. The specimen sequenced was blood. This chain connects TRBV2 to TRBJ2-1; D is unclear. This chain's CDR3 is CASSKLLYDEQFF. The CDR3 DNA reads TGTGCCAGCAGTAAACTATTGTACGATGAGCAGTTCTTC.